The TCR beta chain described here comes from a study of blood T cell repertoires in COVID-19. For the study at large: The origin of the acute and convalescent COVID-19 samples was the United States, Italy and Spain. T cells, B-cell-depleted T cells, or PBMCs provided the cDNA or gDNA that served as material.

This CDR3 region has 14 residues. Trimming left V 7 bases short and J 4 bases short, with 16 bases between. Germline values: CDR1 MDHEN, CDR2 SYDVKM. Original handling: Estimation of nucleated cell counts relied on the amplification of reference gene primers. Assay: immunoSEQ multiplex PCR; the TCRdb copy retains only in-frame clones and omits some. V, J and clone size were drawn from that table, and D and trimming were deduced from the DNA. The repertoire has about 520,000 clones, 70% to 90% of them found once; the top ten carry 3.2%. This receptor was taken from a human donor in a cohort sampled during active COVID-19. Sequencing used peripheral blood. J is TRBJ1-1 and V is TRBV28; no clear D gene. The CDR3 DNA reads as TGTGCCAGCACTCTCCCATCCCGGGGCACTGAAGCTTTCTTT. Translated: CASTLPSRGTEAFF.